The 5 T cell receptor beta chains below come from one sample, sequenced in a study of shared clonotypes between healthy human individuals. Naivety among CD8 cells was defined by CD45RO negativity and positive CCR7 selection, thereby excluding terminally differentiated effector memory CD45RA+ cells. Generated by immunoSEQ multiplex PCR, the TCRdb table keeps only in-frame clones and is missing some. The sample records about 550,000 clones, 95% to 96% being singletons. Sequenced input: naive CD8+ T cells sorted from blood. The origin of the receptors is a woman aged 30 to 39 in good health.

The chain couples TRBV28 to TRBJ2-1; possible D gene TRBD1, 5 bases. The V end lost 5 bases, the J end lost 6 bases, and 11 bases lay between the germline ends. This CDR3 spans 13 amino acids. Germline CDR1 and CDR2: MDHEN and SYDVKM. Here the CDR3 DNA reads TGTGCCAGCAGTAGTGACAGTTTCAATGAGCAGTTCTTC. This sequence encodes CASSSDSFNEQFF.

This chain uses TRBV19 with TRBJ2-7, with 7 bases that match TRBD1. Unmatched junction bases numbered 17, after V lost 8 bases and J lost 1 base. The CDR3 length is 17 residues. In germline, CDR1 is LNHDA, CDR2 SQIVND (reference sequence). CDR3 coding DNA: TGTGCCAGTGGCTCCAGAACTTGGTCGACAGGGTCCTACGAGCAGTACTTC. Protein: CASGSRTWSTGSYEQYF.

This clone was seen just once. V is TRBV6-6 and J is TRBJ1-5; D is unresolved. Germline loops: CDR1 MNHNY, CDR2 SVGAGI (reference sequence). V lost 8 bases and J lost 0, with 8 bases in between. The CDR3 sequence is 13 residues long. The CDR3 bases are TGTGCCAGCGGTACGTATAGCAATCAGCCCCAGCATTTT. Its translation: CASGTYSNQPQHF.

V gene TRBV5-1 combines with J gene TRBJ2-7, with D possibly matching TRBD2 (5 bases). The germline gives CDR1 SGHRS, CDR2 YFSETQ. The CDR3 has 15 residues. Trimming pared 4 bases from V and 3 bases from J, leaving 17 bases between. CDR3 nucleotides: TGCGCCAGCAGCCCCACGTCGAGCGGAGGCTACGAGCAGTACTTC. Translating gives CASSPTSSGGYEQYF.

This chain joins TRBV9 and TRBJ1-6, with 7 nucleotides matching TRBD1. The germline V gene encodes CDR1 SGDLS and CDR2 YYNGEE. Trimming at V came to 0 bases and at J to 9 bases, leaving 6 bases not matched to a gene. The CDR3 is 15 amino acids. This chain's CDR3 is CASSVDGTATSPLHF. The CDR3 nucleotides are TGTGCCAGCAGCGTAGATGGGACAGCGACTTCACCCCTCCACTTT.